This is a list of T cell receptor beta chains from one sample in a study of T cell responses to AZD1222 COVID-19 vaccine. Measured with immunoSEQ multiplex PCR; TCRdb has only the in-frame clones, and not every one. This sample has around 160,000 clones, with about 90% found just once. The material was peripheral blood, obtained on day 0 of AZD1222 vaccination. The receptors shown here come from an adult in good health. The CDR3 runs from the conserved cysteine through the conserved F or W. Fields, in order: J gene, V gene, clone size, D gene, CDR3 DNA, CDR3 protein. The D gene is left open where the match is weak. The size field is filled for only some rows; it gives once, few, many or a size class.

j_gene: TRBJ2-4
v_gene: TRBV6-1
abundance: -
d_gene: -
CDR3nt: TGTGCCAGCAGTGAAGCCTGGGCAGGGGGGGTCAAAAACATTCAGTACTTC
CDR3aa: CASSEAWAGGVKNIQYF

j_gene: TRBJ1-2
v_gene: TRBV19
abundance: -
d_gene: -
CDR3nt: TGTGCCAGTAGCGTCGGACGAGCTAACTATGGCTACACCTTC
CDR3aa: CASSVGRANYGYTF

j_gene: TRBJ1-1
v_gene: TRBV4-1
abundance: -
d_gene: -
CDR3nt: TGCGCCAGCAGCCAGGGGGGGTTTGAAGCTTTCTTT
CDR3aa: CASSQGGFEAFF

j_gene: TRBJ1-1
v_gene: TRBV28
abundance: -
d_gene: TRBD1
CDR3nt: TGTGCCAGCAGTTCCCGGACAGGGGGCACTGAAGCTTTCTTT
CDR3aa: CASSSRTGGTEAFF

j_gene: TRBJ1-3
v_gene: TRBV4-3
abundance: -
d_gene: -
CDR3nt: TGCGCCAGCAGCCAAGATTGGGGTACTGGAAACGCCATATATTTT
CDR3aa: CASSQDWGTGNAIYF

j_gene: TRBJ2-1
v_gene: TRBV18
abundance: -
d_gene: TRBD1
CDR3nt: TGTGCCAGCTCGTCTCTTCGGGACAGGGAGTACAATGAGCAGTTCTTC
CDR3aa: CASSSLRDREYNEQFF

j_gene: TRBJ2-5
v_gene: TRBV7-9
abundance: -
d_gene: -
CDR3nt: TGTGCCAGCAGCTTTCGGGGGCAAGAGACCCAGTACTTC
CDR3aa: CASSFRGQETQYF

j_gene: TRBJ2-3
v_gene: TRBV4-3
abundance: -
d_gene: -
CDR3nt: TGCGCCAGCGGACAGGGGCCGGCGACTAGCGGAGATACGCAGTATTTT
CDR3aa: CASGQGPATSGDTQYF

j_gene: TRBJ1-5
v_gene: TRBV5-8
abundance: -
d_gene: -
CDR3nt: TGTGCCAGCAGCTTGGGGCTAAGGGGGAATCAGCCCCAGCATTTT
CDR3aa: CASSLGLRGNQPQHF

j_gene: TRBJ2-7
v_gene: TRBV7-2
abundance: once
d_gene: TRBD1
CDR3nt: TGTGCCAGCAGCTTTACAGGGGGCACCTACGAGCAGTACTTC
CDR3aa: CASSFTGGTYEQYF

j_gene: TRBJ2-1
v_gene: TRBV12-3/TRBV12-4
abundance: once
d_gene: -
CDR3nt: TGTGCCAGCAGTTTCCGGGGGTTCAATGAGCAGTTCTTC
CDR3aa: CASSFRGFNEQFF

j_gene: TRBJ1-6
v_gene: TRBV7-2
abundance: -
d_gene: TRBD1
CDR3nt: TGTGCCAGCAGCGCACGGACAGGCGAGAATTCACCCCTCCACTTT
CDR3aa: CASSARTGENSPLHF

j_gene: TRBJ1-1
v_gene: TRBV21-1
abundance: -
d_gene: -
CDR3nt: TGTGCCAGCAGCAAAGACACGGAGCTGAACACTGAAGCTTTCTTT
CDR3aa: CASSKDTELNTEAFF

j_gene: TRBJ1-2
v_gene: TRBV18
abundance: -
d_gene: -
CDR3nt: TGTGCCAGCTCACGTCGGACGTCAGCTAACTATGGCTACACCTTC
CDR3aa: CASSRRTSANYGYTF

j_gene: TRBJ2-7
v_gene: TRBV4-3
abundance: -
d_gene: -
CDR3nt: TGCGCCAGCAGTCCCACCCATGGCTATTTTTACGAGCAGTACTTC
CDR3aa: CASSPTHGYFYEQYF

j_gene: TRBJ2-7
v_gene: TRBV2
abundance: -
d_gene: -
CDR3nt: TGTGCCAGCAGTGACGGAGGAGGGGGGTACGAGCAGTACTTC
CDR3aa: CASSDGGGGYEQYF

j_gene: TRBJ1-6
v_gene: TRBV19
abundance: -
d_gene: TRBD1
CDR3nt: TGTGCCAGTACCCGGGACAGGGGAAATTCACCCCTCCACTTT
CDR3aa: CASTRDRGNSPLHF

j_gene: TRBJ2-7
v_gene: TRBV4-2
abundance: -
d_gene: TRBD2
CDR3nt: TGTGCCAGCAGCCAAGGGAGCGGGAGGGCCGACTACGAGCAGTACTTC
CDR3aa: CASSQGSGRADYEQYF

j_gene: TRBJ1-3
v_gene: TRBV12-2
abundance: -
d_gene: -
CDR3nt: TGTGCAAGTCGCCGGGACAGGAGGAGACACACCATATATTTT
CDR3aa: CASRRDRRRHTIYF

j_gene: TRBJ1-1
v_gene: TRBV7-2
abundance: -
d_gene: -
CDR3nt: TGTGCCAGCAGCACCTACCCTGGGAACACTGAAGCTTTCTTT
CDR3aa: CASSTYPGNTEAFF

j_gene: TRBJ1-2
v_gene: TRBV5-1
abundance: -
d_gene: -
CDR3nt: TGCGCCAGCAGCCTGACGGGGGCGCTTCATGGCTACACCTTC
CDR3aa: CASSLTGALHGYTF

j_gene: TRBJ1-1
v_gene: TRBV19
abundance: -
d_gene: TRBD1
CDR3nt: TGTGCCACCTACAGGGACAGATCGAACACTGAAGCTTTCTTT
CDR3aa: CATYRDRSNTEAFF

j_gene: TRBJ2-1
v_gene: TRBV2
abundance: -
d_gene: -
CDR3nt: TGTGCCAGCAGTTTCCGGACAGCCCTGGTGGGTGAGCAGTTCTTC
CDR3aa: CASSFRTALVGEQFF